A selection of T cell receptor beta chains follows, all from one sample in a study of T cell changes during pregnancy in multiple sclerosis. The protocol was immunoSEQ multiplex PCR, while the TCRdb copy is restricted to in-frame clones and leaves out a portion. This table holds 60,000 to 85,000 clones, about 91% found once. Here the sequenced sample was peripheral blood, taken in the second trimester of pregnancy. The origin of the receptors is a female donor in good health, enrolled as a control in a pregnancy study. Each CDR3 is given with its conserved first and last residue. D genes are given only for firm matches. Rows may omit the clone size; those that give it use once, few, many or a size class.

D gene,V gene,CDR3 length,J gene,clone size,CDR3 protein,CDR3 DNA
NA,TRBV7-2,16,TRBJ1-1,NA,CASSLEAGGFNTEAFF,TGTGCCAGCAGCTTAGAGGCGGGGGGATTCAACACTGAAGCTTTCTTT
TRBD2,TRBV2,15,TRBJ2-7,NA,CASRALVAGPYEQYF,TGTGCCAGCAGAGCACTAGTAGCGGGACCCTACGAGCAGTACTTC
NA,TRBV19,15,TRBJ1-2,NA,CASSLQRGQVYGYTF,TGTGCCAGTAGTCTCCAGCGAGGGCAAGTCTATGGCTACACCTTC
NA,TRBV10-2,15,TRBJ2-3,NA,CATSFGTLNTDTQYF,TGCGCCACTTCCTTCGGGACACTAAACACAGATACGCAGTATTTT
NA,TRBV2,12,TRBJ2-7,NA,CASSESEYEQYF,TGTGCCAGCAGTGAGAGCGAATACGAGCAGTACTTC
NA,TRBV5-4,15,TRBJ1-1,NA,CASSSDRSLNTEAFF,TGTGCCAGCAGCTCCGACAGGTCTCTGAACACTGAAGCTTTCTTT
TRBD2,TRBV19,18,TRBJ2-3,NA,CASSSGLAGGAFTDTQYF,TGTGCCAGTAGTAGCGGACTAGCGGGAGGTGCCTTCACAGATACGCAGTATTTT
NA,TRBV4-2,13,TRBJ1-1,few,CASSQVPGTEAFF,TGTGCCAGCAGCCAAGTCCCAGGCACTGAAGCTTTCTTT
NA,TRBV7-6,18,TRBJ2-5,NA,CASSSVAGGPPTKETQYF,TGTGCCAGCAGCTCAGTAGCAGGAGGACCTCCAACTAAAGAGACCCAGTACTTC
TRBD1,TRBV5-1,12,TRBJ1-2,NA,CASSTGGDGYTF,TGCGCCAGTTCGACAGGGGGGGATGGCTACACCTTC
NA,TRBV19,14,TRBJ1-1,NA,CASSIGPGSAEAFF,TGTGCCAGTAGTATAGGTCCGGGGAGTGCTGAAGCTTTCTTT
TRBD1,TRBV5-1,15,TRBJ1-1,NA,CASSLAGTGETEAFF,TGCGCCAGCAGCTTGGCCGGGACAGGGGAAACTGAAGCTTTCTTT
NA,TRBV7-6,16,TRBJ1-5,NA,CASSSTDAYSNQPQHF,TGTGCCAGCAGCTCGACAGATGCCTATAGCAATCAGCCCCAGCATTTT
TRBD1,TRBV19,14,TRBJ1-1,NA,CASSIRGLNTEAFF,TGTGCCAGTAGTATCAGGGGGCTGAACACTGAAGCTTTCTTT
NA,TRBV13,13,TRBJ2-3,NA,CASSLQSTDTQYF,TGTGCCAGCAGCTTACAGAGCACAGATACGCAGTATTTT
TRBD2,TRBV5-1,18,TRBJ2-1,NA,CASSLLPSGAEAYNEQFF,TGCGCCAGCAGCTTGTTGCCTAGCGGGGCAGAAGCCTACAATGAGCAGTTCTTC
NA,TRBV5-4,17,TRBJ2-3,NA,CAAHRGGRASGTDTQYF,TGTGCCGCTCATAGGGGGGGCAGGGCCAGTGGCACAGATACGCAGTATTTT